A single sample is the source of the 13 T cell receptor beta chains below, sequenced in a study of CD8 T cells in ankylosing spondylitis. TCRdb reprocessed the 5' RACE reads with MiXCR, giving one entry per CDR3 protein. This sample carries 200,000 to 300,000 distinct CDR3 sequences, over 9.5% of them seen once, and the ten largest clones take 2.5% to 3%. What was sequenced was blood, either unsorted or a sorted T cell fraction (not recorded which). These receptors were taken from a male donor with ankylosing spondylitis or in good health (not recorded which).

A word on this clonotype: The junction departs from the called germline gene at one end, perhaps through a read error. The chain couples TRBV7-8 to TRBJ2-7, with a weak D call TRBD2 (6 bases). This CDR3 has 17 residues. Per the germline V gene, CDR1 is SGHVS and CDR2 is FQNEAQ. CDR3 DNA sequence: TGTGCTAGCAGCTTAGCGCTGTGGCGGGGTGACTCCTCCGAGCAGTACTTC. Its translation is CASSLALWRGDSSEQYF. Supplemented by reference TRBV7-8 and TRBJ2-7, the full variable domain reads GAGVSQSPRYKVAKRGQDVALRCDPISGHVSLFWYQQALGQGPEFLTYFQNEAQLDKSGLPSDRFFAERPEGSVSTLKIQRTQQEDSAVYLCASSLALWRGDSSEQYFGPGTRLTVT.

This clonotype was found many times. CDR3 loop: CASSHSGGRPDTQYF. CDR3 DNA: TGTGCCAGCAGCCATTCGGGCGGGAGGCCCGATACGCAGTATTTT. The J gene is TRBJ2-3, the V gene TRBV3-1; 8 bases fit TRBD2. CDR1 LGHDT and CDR2 YNNKEL come from the germline V gene (reference sequence). This CDR3 is 15 amino acids long. V dropped 3 bases and J dropped 6; count of bases not matched to a gene: 8.

This clonotype has ten or more counts. The gene calls are TRBV2 and TRBJ1-5; 9 bases match TRBD1. Germline CDR1 and CDR2: SNHLY and FYNNEI. With 1 base clipped from V and 8 bases from J, the junction kept 3 bases outside the gene matches. The CDR3 sequence is 14 residues long. The DNA of the CDR3 is TGTGCCAGCAGTGAAGACAGGGGGCAGAAGCCCCAGCATTTT. Its translation is CASSEDRGQKPQHF.

This clonotype showed up many times. The chain employs TRBV6-1 and TRBJ2-3; either TRBD1 or TRBD2 may fit D (5 bases each). There are 13 residues in the CDR3. CDR1 MNHNS and CDR2 SASEGT come from the germline V gene. V gave up 6 bases and J gave up 2 bases, with 9 bases separating them. CDR3 region: CASSRDHTDTQYF. DNA for the CDR3: TGTGCCAGCAGCAGGGACCACACAGATACGCAGTATTTT.

The chain recombines TRBV5-7 with TRBJ2-1; 9 bases match TRBD1. TRBV5-7 is known as an ORF, though its function is uncertain. The CDR3 contains 16 residues. V lost 0 bases to trimming and J lost 7 bases; unmatched junction nucleotides: 8. The CDR3 DNA reads as TGTGCCAGCAGCTTGGGCGGACAGGGGCGAGGTAATGAGCAGTTCTTC. This codes for CASSLGGQGRGNEQFF.

There are many counts of this clonotype. The V and J genes are TRBV4-1 and TRBJ1-6; TRBD1 aligns across 9 bases. CDR1 and CDR2 (germline): MGHRA, YSYEKL. The CDR3 has 15 residues. J gave up 7 bases and V 0 bases, and 1 base lay outside the gene matches. CDR3 nucleotides: TGCGCCAGCAGCCAAGAGGGACAGGGAAATTCACCCCTCCACTTT. It translates to CASSQEGQGNSPLHF.

The table lists this clonotype with many counts. Mismatch with germline at one junction end may stem from a read error. This rearrangement joins TRBV5-1 to TRBJ2-7; 10 bases line up with TRBD1. The germline CDR1 and CDR2 sequences are SGHRS and YFSETQ. The CDR3 loop spans 14 amino acids. The CDR3 nucleotides read TGTGCCAGCAGTTTAGGGACAGGGGCTTACGAGCAGTACTTC. This sequence encodes CASSLGTGAYEQYF.

In this sample, this clonotype turned up many times. The J gene is TRBJ2-1, the V gene TRBV5-1; TRBD2 agrees at 10 bases. The junction had 5 bases not matched to a gene; V was cut back by 2 bases and J by 6 bases. Germline V gives CDR1 SGHRS, CDR2 YFSETQ. The CDR3 has 15 amino acids. The CDR3: CASSFASGGANEQFF. The CDR3, as DNA: TGCGCCAGCAGCTTCGCTAGCGGGGGAGCCAATGAGCAGTTCTTC.

This clonotype occurred many times. The CDR3 coding sequence is TGTGCCAGCATGAGGCGGGTCCTGAGCTCCTACAATGAGCAGTTCTTC. This codes for CASMRRVLSSYNEQFF. The V gene is TRBV2, the J gene TRBJ2-1; D is possibly TRBD2 (5 bases). The CDR3 is made up of 16 amino acids. V was trimmed by 7 bases and J by 0 bases, leaving 16 bases between them. Germline V gives CDR1 SNHLY, CDR2 FYNNEI.

This clonotype was detected only once. A much larger clone lies one base from this, so it may be a read error. The gene calls are TRBV20-1 and TRBJ2-7; no clear D gene. The CDR3 is made up of 14 amino acids. Germline CDR1 and CDR2: DFQATT and SNEGSKA (reference sequence). CDR3 DNA: TGCAGTGCTAGAGATCAAGATTACTACGACGAGCAGCACTTC. It is translated as CSARDQDYYDEQHF.

The chain couples TRBV20-1 to TRBJ1-2, with 7 bases identical to TRBD1. CDR1 is DFQATT and CDR2 is SNEGSKA in the germline V gene (reference sequence). The CDR3 is made up of 14 amino acids. V shed 2 bases and J 4 bases; nucleotides not matched to a gene: 7. The CDR3 is CSARLTGVPYGYTF. CDR3 nucleotide sequence: TGCAGTGCTAGACTAACAGGGGTCCCCTATGGCTACACCTTC.

This clonotype was recorded many times. The chain has TRBV5-5 and TRBJ2-3, with TRBD1 identical over 9 bases. This CDR3 region has 17 residues. Trimming took 0 bases from V and 2 from J; bases not matched to a gene: 7. CDR1 and CDR2 from the germline V gene are SGHKS and YYEKEE (reference sequence). The CDR3 DNA reads TGTGCCAGCAGCTTGGTCCCGGGACAGGGACACACAGATACGCAGTATTTT. It specifies CASSLVPGQGHTDTQYF.

This clonotype was detected a few times. This chain links TRBV5-1 with TRBJ1-3; D ambiguous. The germline V and J ends were trimmed by 0 bases and 2 bases, with 12 bases remaining between them. Germline V lookup: CDR1 SGHRS, CDR2 YFSETQ. The CDR3 length is 16 residues. CDR3 bases: TGCGCCAGCAGCTTGGGGCAGCCGGCGACTGGAAACACCATATATTTT. Translated, it gives CASSLGQPATGNTIYF.